This T cell receptor beta chain was retrieved from a study of human T cells and chemical hapten exposure. The time point: patch test 3, about 24 weeks after DPC sensitization. The treatment is: therapeutic diphenylcyclopropenone sensitization with weekly scalp DPC. One entry per CDR3 protein, called by TCRdb with MiXCR from the RACE reads. The table shows 97,000 or so distinct CDR3 sequences, with 27% occurring only once. Looked up from germline, CDR1 is LGHNA and CDR2 is YSLEER. Trimming took off 0 bases at V and 1 base at J, with 12 bases between the two ends. CDR3 length: 16 amino acids. The sample here was whole blood, taken in connection with sensitization to the hapten diphenylcyclopropenone (DPC). This TCR came from a man aged 35 to 55 with alopecia areata. Some clones in this sample may be carry-over from other donors' samples. The chain couples TRBV4-3 to TRBJ2-5, with a possible D match to TRBD1 (6 bases). CDR3 protein: CASSQDYRTVQETQYF. DNA for the CDR3: TGCGCCAGCAGCCAAGATTACCGGACAGTCCAAGAGACCCAGTACTTC.